The entry below describes one TCR beta chain. The source of the sample is a study of shared clonotypes between healthy human individuals. Libraries were prepared by immunoSEQ multiplex PCR; TCRdb keeps only in-frame clonotypes and omits some of them. This sample has hundreds of thousands of clones; approximately 79% occur once, and the top ten carry 1.5% to 2%. The CDR3 is 15 residues long. The germline V gene has CDR1 SGHVS and CDR2 FNYEAQ. Trimming removed 5 bases from V and 1 base from J, with 14 bases in between. The chain carries TRBV7-6 and TRBJ1-2; no definite D call. This TCR was recovered from a woman aged 25 to 39 in good health. Material: memory CD4+ T cells sorted from blood. The subset is: CD45RA-negative fraction. CDR3 sequence reads: CASSPTTVDNYGYTF. DNA for the CDR3: TGTGCCAGCAGCCCAACAACCGTGGATAACTATGGCTACACCTTC.